Each of the 7 T cell receptor beta chains below was sequenced from the same sample in a study of response to subunit inactivated influenza vaccine. TCRdb passed the RT-PCR reads through MiXCR, listing each CDR3 protein once. Here the sample spans fewer than 800,000 distinct CDR3 sequences, around 16% being singletons. This material consisted of PBMCs from blood, taken about 12 days after vaccination. All receptors come from a man aged 45 to 65 who received an inactivated influenza vaccine.

This clonotype came up a few times. The J gene is TRBJ2-7, the V gene TRBV20-1; 8 bases are a match to TRBD1. V gave up 7 bases and J gave up 4 bases; unmatched junction bases: 12. Per the germline V gene, CDR1 is DFQATT and CDR2 is SNEGSKA (reference sequence). This CDR3 region has 14 residues. The DNA of the CDR3 is TGCAGTGTTGGTTATCAGGGGGCCCTGTACGAGCAGTACTTC. This translates into CSVGYQGALYEQYF.

There are a few counts of this clonotype. V and J are TRBV5-6 and TRBJ2-3, with 7 nucleotides matching TRBD1. This CDR3 spans 12 amino acids. Germline-derived CDR1 and CDR2 are SGHDT and YYEEEE. J lost 8 bases, V lost 3 bases, and 3 bases had no gene match. The CDR3 nucleotides are TGTGCCAGCAGCTCCAACAGGGGTACGCAGTATTTT. Protein: CASSSNRGTQYF.

This clonotype was counted only a few times. The rearrangement uses TRBV12-3 or TRBV12-4 and TRBJ2-4, with a tentative D call TRBD2 (6 bases). Trimming left V 2 bases short and J 3 bases short, with 11 bases between. This CDR3 is built from 15 residues. The CDR3 here is CASSLSRRVKNIQYF. CDR3 DNA sequence: TGTGCCAGCAGTTTATCCCGGAGGGTCAAAAACATTCAGTACTTC.

This clonotype was counted a few times. J is TRBJ2-4 and V is TRBV20-1, with 9 bases fitting TRBD1. Trimming took 0 bases from V and 6 from J; bases not matched to a gene: 9. Germline V gene sequence: CDR1 DFQATT, CDR2 SNEGSKA (reference sequence). This CDR3 has 16 residues. The CDR3 DNA sequence: TGCAGTGCTAGAGATCTCGGGACAGGGAGATTAAACATTCAGTACTTC. It encodes CSARDLGTGRLNIQYF.

This clonotype occurred a few times. The V and J genes are TRBV4-1 and TRBJ1-1; D unresolved. Germline CDR1 MGHRA, CDR2 YSYEKL. This CDR3 has 15 residues. V shed 1 base and J shed 2 bases, with 11 bases lying between them. CDR3 sequence reads: CASSQVGLINTEAFF. In DNA, the CDR3 is TGCGCCAGCAGCCAAGTCGGTCTGATAAACACTGAAGCTTTCTTT.

The chain has TRBV5-1 and TRBJ2-7; D remains ambiguous. V gave up 3 bases and J gave up 3 bases, with 13 bases separating them. The CDR3 contains 14 residues. The V gene's germline CDR1 is SGHRS and CDR2 YFSETQ. DNA for the CDR3: TGCGCCAGCAGCTCCGAACCGGCCTTCTACGAGCAGTACTTC. Encoded protein: CASSSEPAFYEQYF.

In this sample, this clonotype turned up a few times. The chain links TRBV20-1 to TRBJ1-5; TRBD1 is a possible D gene (5 bases). The V gene lost 0 bases and the J gene lost 11 bases, with 11 bases spanning the gap. The germline CDR1 and CDR2 sequences are DFQATT and SNEGSKA (reference sequence). The CDR3 covers 12 residues. The CDR3 DNA is TGCAGTGCTAGAGATCAGGGTTGGTCCCAGCATTTT. This sequence encodes CSARDQGWSQHF.